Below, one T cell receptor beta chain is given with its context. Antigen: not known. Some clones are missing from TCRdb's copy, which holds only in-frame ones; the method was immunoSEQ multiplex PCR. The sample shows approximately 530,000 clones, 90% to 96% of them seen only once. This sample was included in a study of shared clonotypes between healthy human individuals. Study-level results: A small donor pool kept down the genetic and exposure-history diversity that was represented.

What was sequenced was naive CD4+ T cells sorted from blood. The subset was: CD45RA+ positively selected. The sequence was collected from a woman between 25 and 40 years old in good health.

The CDR3 spells CASSLGWRNIQYF. CDR3 in DNA: TGTGCCAGCAGCTTAGGTTGGCGAAACATTCAGTACTTC. The V call is TRBV7-9, the J call TRBJ2-4; D not resolved. CDR1 is SEHNR, CDR2 FQNEAQ, per germline (reference sequence). CDR3 size: 13 residues. The V end was cut by 1 base, the J end by 6 bases, with 7 bases between. Full variable domain (remainder filled in from reference TRBV7-9 and TRBJ2-4): DTGVSQNPRHKITKRGQNVTFRCDPISEHNRLYWYRQTLGQGPEFLTYFQNEAQLEKSRLLSDRFSAERPKGSFSTLEIQRTEQGDSAMYLCASSLGWRNIQYFGAGTRLSVL.